These 16 T cell receptor beta chains came from one sample sequenced in a study of blood T cell repertoires in COVID-19. The repertoire was sequenced with immunoSEQ multiplex PCR; TCRdb's copy has only in-frame clones and lacks some. The repertoire holds approximately 100,000 clones, with over 65% as singletons. The sample comprised peripheral blood. Source of these receptors: a woman in her 70s with acute or convalescent COVID-19.

The V call is TRBV5-5, the J call TRBJ1-4, with D tentatively TRBD1 (6 bases). Germline assignment: CDR1 SGHKS and CDR2 YYEKEE (reference sequence). The CDR3 totals 13 residues. Trimming took 2 bases from V and 13 from J, leaving 15 bases between them. In DNA, the CDR3 is TGTGCCAGCAGCTTTGGCGACAGGAACACACTGTTTTTT. As protein: CASSFGDRNTLFF.

The V call is TRBV5-8, the J call TRBJ2-2; a weak D match, TRBD2 (6 bases). The CDR3 length is 16 residues. With 1 base removed from V and 1 base from J, the gap between germline ends came to 11 bases. Germline CDR1 SGHTS, CDR2 YDEGEE. CDR3 sequence reads: CASSLPGGLNTGELFF. The CDR3 coding sequence is TGTGCCAGCAGCTTGCCCGGGGGACTGAACACCGGGGAGCTGTTTTTT.

This clone was found a few times. This rearrangement joins TRBV5-1 to TRBJ1-1; unclear D gene. The CDR3 runs 14 residues. The germline gives CDR1 SGHRS, CDR2 YFSETQ. V lost 4 bases, J lost 8 bases, and 18 bases lay in between. The CDR3 bases are TGCGCCAGCAGCCCCCTCCCGGGATCTCAAGAAGCTTTCTTT. Protein product: CASSPLPGSQEAFF. Full variable domain (outside the CDR3, taken from reference TRBV5-1 and TRBJ1-1): KAGVTQTPRYLIKTRGQQVTLSCSPISGHRSVSWYQQTPGQGLQFLFEYFSETQRNKGNFPGRFSGRQFSNSRSEMNVSTLELGDSALYLCASSPLPGSQEAFFGQGTRLTVV.

The V call is TRBV7-9, the J call TRBJ1-5; unclear D gene. Between the trimmed V and J ends, which lost 2 bases and 5 bases, there was a span of 7 bases. CDR3 length: 13 residues. Germline CDR1 reads SEHNR; CDR2 reads FQNEAQ (reference sequence). CDR3 sequence (DNA): TGTGCCAGCAGCTTAAACTTCGATCAGCCCCAGCATTTT. Translating gives CASSLNFDQPQHF.

The CDR3 DNA reads TGTGCCACTAGCCGGGACTACACAGATACGCAGTATTTT. It codes for CATSRDYTDTQYF. The chain has TRBV19 and TRBJ2-3; TRBD2 aligns across 7 bases. The length of the CDR3 is 13 residues. CDR1 is LNHDA and CDR2 is SQIVND in the germline V gene (reference sequence). V gave up 10 bases and J gave up 2 bases; unmatched junction bases: 6.

In this sample, this clone turned up a few times. The chain joins TRBV5-1 to TRBJ1-2; D is possibly TRBD1 (5 bases). The V gene's germline CDR1 is SGHRS and CDR2 YFSETQ. This CDR3 region has 14 residues. Trimming took off 6 bases at V and 4 bases at J, with 16 bases between the two ends. The CDR3 DNA is TGCGCCAGCAACGAGGAGGGGATGGGCTATGGCTACACCTTC. Its protein product is CASNEEGMGYGYTF.

The V and J genes are TRBV2 and TRBJ1-4; possibly TRBD1 for D (6 bases). CDR1 and CDR2 (germline): SNHLY, FYNNEI. The CDR3 runs 13 residues. V was cut by 8 bases and J by 6 bases, with 13 bases left in between. DNA of the CDR3: TGTGCCAGCGAGACAGGTGGGGATGAAAAACTGTTTTTT. This translates into CASETGGDEKLFF. Drawing the rest from reference TRBV2 and TRBJ1-4, the complete variable domain is EPEVTQTPSHQVTQMGQEVILRCVPISNHLYFYWYRQILGQKVEFLVSFYNNEISEKSEIFDDQFSVERPDGSNFTLKIRSTKLEDSAMYFCASETGGDEKLFFGSGTQLSVL.

This clone was recorded once. The V call is TRBV21-1, the J call TRBJ2-7; the D call TRBD1 from the table was never checked on the DNA. TRBV21-1 is described as a pseudogene. The CDR3 covers 16 residues. The CDR3 loop is CASSNIHREIPYEQYV. In nucleotides, the CDR3 is TGTGCCAGCAGCAATATCCACAGGGAGATCCCCTACGAGCAGTACGTC.

CDR3 loop: CASSIGGGVAETQYF. The CDR3 region has the DNA TGTGCCAGTAGTATCGGCGGGGGGGTTGCGGAGACCCAGTACTTC. The gene calls are TRBV19 and TRBJ2-5, with TRBD2 matching 9 bases. Trimming cost V 3 bases and J 5 bases; bases outside gene matches: 7. This CDR3 comprises 15 residues. Germline V gene lookup returns CDR1 LNHDA and CDR2 SQIVND (reference sequence).

J is TRBJ2-5 and V is TRBV4-2, with 9 bases aligning to TRBD2. V shed 1 base, J shed 4 bases, and the junction held 1 base outside the gene matches. The CDR3 runs 14 residues. Looked up from germline, CDR1 is LGHNA and CDR2 is YNFKEQ. CDR3: CASSQGGGVETQYF. The CDR3 nucleotides read TGTGCCAGCAGCCAAGGCGGGGGGGTAGAGACCCAGTACTTC.

The V call is TRBV5-8, the J call TRBJ1-3; possible D gene TRBD1, 5 bases. Trimming pared 1 base from V and 3 bases from J, leaving 8 bases between. Germline CDR1 SGHTS, CDR2 YDEGEE. This CDR3 is built from 14 residues. Here the CDR3 DNA reads TGTGCCAGCAGCTTGAGGGGTTATGGAAACACCATATATTTT. Its translation: CASSLRGYGNTIYF.

This clone appeared many times. At the DNA level, this CDR3 is encoded by other sequences in the same sample as well. J is TRBJ2-2 and V is TRBV10-1, with 9 bases identical to TRBD1. The CDR3 is 14 amino acids. Germline V gene sequence: CDR1 WNHNN, CDR2 SYGVQD (reference sequence). J lost 3 bases, V lost 7 bases, and 3 bases had no gene match. In DNA form, the CDR3 reads TGCGCCAGCAAGAGGGACAGGGACACCGGGGAGCTGTTTTTT. Translation gives CASKRDRDTGELFF.

This clone was counted between two and nine times. The J gene is TRBJ1-2, the V gene TRBV5-6; 12 bases agree with TRBD1. CDR1 is SGHDT, CDR2 YYEEEE, per germline. V was pared by 5 bases and J by 6 bases, with 5 bases of the junction left unmatched. There are 14 residues in the CDR3. Here the CDR3 DNA reads TGTGCCAGCAGTAGTGGGACAGGGGGCCATGGCTACACCTTC. As protein: CASSSGTGGHGYTF. The full variable domain, in which reference TRBV5-6 and TRBJ1-2 provide the parts outside the CDR3, is DAGVTQSPTHLIKTRGQQVTLRCSPKSGHDTVSWYQQALGQGPQFIFQYYEEEERQRGNFPDRFSGHQFPNYSSELNVNALLLGDSALYLCASSSGTGGHGYTFGSGTRLTVV.

The chain employs TRBV19 and TRBJ1-2; 9 bases match TRBD1. V shed 3 bases, J shed 4 bases, and the junction held 3 bases outside the gene matches. There are 14 residues in the CDR3. Germline lookup yields CDR1 LNHDA and CDR2 SQIVND (reference sequence). CDR3 region: CASSIGTGIYGYTF. CDR3 coding DNA: TGTGCCAGTAGTATCGGGACAGGGATCTATGGCTACACCTTC. Looking up the rest from reference TRBV19 and TRBJ1-2 gives the full variable domain: DGGITQSPKYLFRKEGQNVTLSCEQNLNHDAMYWYRQDPGQGLRLIYYSQIVNDFQKGDIAEGYSVSREKKESFPLTVTSAQKNPTAFYLCASSIGTGIYGYTFGSGTRLTVV.

This sequence joins TRBV27 and TRBJ2-1, with D possibly matching TRBD2 (6 bases). Germline CDR1 MNHEY, CDR2 SMNVEV (reference sequence). V dropped 2 bases and J dropped 6 bases, with 11 bases sitting between them. The length of the CDR3 is 14 residues. The chain's CDR3 is CASSLVDGGNEQFF. DNA for the CDR3: TGTGCCAGCAGTTTAGTGGACGGGGGCAATGAGCAGTTCTTC.

The CDR3 DNA reads as TGTGCCAGCTCGGCGGAACTGCAAACCGGGACTGAAGCTTTCTTT. Amino acid sequence: CASSAELQTGTEAFF. V gene TRBV2 combines with J gene TRBJ1-1; D is unresolved. The CDR3 spans 15 residues. From germline, CDR1 is SNHLY and CDR2 FYNNEI. Deletions cut 8 bases from V and 5 bases from J, with 21 bases between.